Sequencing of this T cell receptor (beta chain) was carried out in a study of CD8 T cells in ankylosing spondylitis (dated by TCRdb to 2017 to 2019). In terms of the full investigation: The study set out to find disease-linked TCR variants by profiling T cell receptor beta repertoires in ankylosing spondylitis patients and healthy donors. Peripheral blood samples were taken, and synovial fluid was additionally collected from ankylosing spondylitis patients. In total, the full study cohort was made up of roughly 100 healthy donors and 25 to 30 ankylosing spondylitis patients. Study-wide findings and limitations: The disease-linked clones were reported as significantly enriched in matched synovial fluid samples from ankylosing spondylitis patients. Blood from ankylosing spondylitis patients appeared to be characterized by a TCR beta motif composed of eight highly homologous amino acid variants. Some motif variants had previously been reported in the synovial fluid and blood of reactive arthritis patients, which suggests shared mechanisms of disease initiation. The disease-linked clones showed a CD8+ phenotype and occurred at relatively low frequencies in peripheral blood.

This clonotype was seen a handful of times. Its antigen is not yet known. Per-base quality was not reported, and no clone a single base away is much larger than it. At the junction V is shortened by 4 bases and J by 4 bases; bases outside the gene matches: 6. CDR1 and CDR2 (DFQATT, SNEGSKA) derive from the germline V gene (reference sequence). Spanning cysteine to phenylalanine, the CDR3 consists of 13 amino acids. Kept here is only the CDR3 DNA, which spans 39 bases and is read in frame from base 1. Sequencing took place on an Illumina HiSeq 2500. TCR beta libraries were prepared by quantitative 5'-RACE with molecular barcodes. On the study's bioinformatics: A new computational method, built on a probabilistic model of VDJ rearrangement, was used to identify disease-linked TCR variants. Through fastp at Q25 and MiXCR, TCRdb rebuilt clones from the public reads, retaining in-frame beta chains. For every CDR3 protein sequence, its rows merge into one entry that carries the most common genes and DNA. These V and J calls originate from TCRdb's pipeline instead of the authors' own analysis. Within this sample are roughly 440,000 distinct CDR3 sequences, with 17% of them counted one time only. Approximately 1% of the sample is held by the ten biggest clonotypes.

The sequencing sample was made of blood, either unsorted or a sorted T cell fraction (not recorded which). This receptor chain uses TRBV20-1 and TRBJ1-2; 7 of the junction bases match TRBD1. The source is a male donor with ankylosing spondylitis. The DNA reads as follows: TGCAGTGCTATGGACAGGAGGCCCTATGGCTACACCTTC. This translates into CSAMDRRPYGYTF.